These 17 T cell receptor beta chains originate from one sample sequenced in a study of CD8 T cells in Susac syndrome. A quantity of about 0.45 to 1 ug RNA underwent reverse transcription using random hexamers. TCRdb called the immunoSEQ multiplex PCR reads again in MiXCR, with one record for every CDR3 protein. The sample shows under 350,000 distinct CDR3 sequences, 92% of them seen only once. The sequencing sample was made of CD4+ T cells from PBMCs. The origin of the receptors is a human donor with multiple sclerosis.

The CDR3 nucleotides are TGTGCCAGCAGTTACTCCGGGACGAGGGAGACCCAGTACTTC. Its translation is CASSYSGTRETQYF. The chain links TRBV6-6 to TRBJ2-5; D may match TRBD1 or TRBD2 (5 bases each). V dropped 0 bases and J dropped 5 bases, with 10 bases sitting between them. The CDR3 length is 14 residues. Germline-derived CDR1 and CDR2 are MNHNY and SVGAGI (reference sequence).

The chain employs TRBV30 and TRBJ2-7; no reliable D call. The CDR3 is made up of 13 amino acids. Looked up from germline, CDR1 is GTSNPN and CDR2 is SVGIG (reference sequence). Trimming removed 2 bases from V and 7 bases from J, with 15 bases in between. Here the CDR3 reads CAWSRHPVSEQYF. CDR3 nucleotides: TGTGCCTGGAGTCGGCATCCCGTCTCAGAGCAGTACTTC.

The chain combines TRBV28 with TRBJ1-1; 9 bases agree with TRBD1. Germline CDR1 is MDHEN and CDR2 is SYDVKM. This CDR3 spans 13 amino acids. J was trimmed by 5 bases and V by 7 bases; bases with no gene match: 5. The CDR3 reads CASTRDRVTEAFF. The CDR3 nucleotides read TGTGCCAGCACCCGGGACAGGGTAACTGAAGCTTTCTTT.

The J gene is TRBJ2-2, the V gene TRBV7-9; D is unresolved. The CDR3 is 12 residues long. V dropped 6 bases and J dropped 4 bases, with 6 bases sitting between them. Germline values: CDR1 SEHNR, CDR2 FQNEAQ (reference sequence). CDR3 sequence reads: CASRAVTGELFF. The CDR3 nucleotides read TGTGCCAGCAGGGCGGTCACCGGGGAGCTGTTTTTT. The variable domain in full, with the rest retrieved from reference TRBV7-9 and TRBJ2-2, is DTGVSQNPRHKITKRGQNVTFRCDPISEHNRLYWYRQTLGQGPEFLTYFQNEAQLEKSRLLSDRFSAERPKGSFSTLEIQRTEQGDSAMYLCASRAVTGELFFGEGSRLTVL.

The rearrangement links TRBV27 to TRBJ2-7; D tentatively fits TRBD1 or TRBD2 (6 bases each). The germline CDR1 and CDR2 sequences are MNHEY and SMNVEV (reference sequence). The CDR3 is made up of 14 amino acids. V dropped 7 bases and J dropped 2 bases, with 15 bases sitting between them. The CDR3 bases are TGTGCCAGCACCTTAAGGGGGGCCCCCTACGAGCAGTACTTC. Protein: CASTLRGAPYEQYF.

The rearrangement links TRBV7-9 to TRBJ2-5; D perhaps matches TRBD2 (5 bases). CDR3 length: 14 residues. The V gene's germline CDR1 is SEHNR and CDR2 FQNEAQ (reference sequence). V lost 5 bases and J lost 2, with 12 bases in between. CDR3 nucleotides: TGTGCCAGCAGCCCTAACGGGGTTCAAGAGACCCAGTACTTC. The encoded protein is CASSPNGVQETQYF.

The V gene is TRBV29-1, the J gene TRBJ1-1; 9 positions agree with TRBD1. Trimming at V came to 8 bases and at J to 4 bases, leaving 5 bases not matched to a gene. The germline CDR1 and CDR2 sequences are SQVTM and ANQGSEA. CDR3 length: 12 amino acids. The CDR3 region has the DNA TGCAGCTTACGGACAGGGGTCACTGAAGCTTTCTTT. This translates into CSLRTGVTEAFF.

This clonotype was observed once. The chain uses TRBV9 and TRBJ2-7; possible D gene TRBD1, 5 bases. This CDR3 is 16 amino acids long. The V gene's germline CDR1 is SGDLS and CDR2 YYNGEE. Trimming stripped 0 bases from V and 3 bases from J, with 16 bases between. The CDR3 DNA reads as TGTGCCAGCAGCGTAGATCCTGACAGCTCTGGCTACGAGCAGTACTTC. It translates to CASSVDPDSSGYEQYF. Filled out from reference TRBV9 and TRBJ2-7, the complete variable domain reads DSGVTQTPKHLITATGQRVTLRCSPRSGDLSVYWYQQSLDQGLQFLIQYYNGEERAKGNILERFSAQQFPDLHSELNLSSLELGDSALYFCASSVDPDSSGYEQYFGPGTRLTVT.

The gene calls are TRBV3-1 and TRBJ2-1, with D possibly matching TRBD1 (6 bases). The CDR3 has 14 amino acids. From germline, CDR1 is LGHDT and CDR2 YNNKEL (reference sequence). Trimming took off 5 bases at V and 9 bases at J, with 17 bases between the two ends. The CDR3, as DNA: TGTGCCAGCAGCTATATTCCAGGGGCGGGTGAGCAGTTCTTC. This encodes CASSYIPGAGEQFF.

The chain has TRBV7-8 and TRBJ2-7, with 9 bases that match TRBD1. Germline assignment: CDR1 SGHVS and CDR2 FQNEAQ. V lost 0 bases to trimming and J lost 13 bases; unmatched junction nucleotides: 7. There are 13 residues in the CDR3. The CDR3 bases are TGTGCCAGCAGCTTAGCGAGGGGGGACAGGGTCTACTTC. It specifies CASSLARGDRVYF. The full variable domain, in which reference TRBV7-8 and TRBJ2-7 provide the parts outside the CDR3, is GAGVSQSPRYKVAKRGQDVALRCDPISGHVSLFWYQQALGQGPEFLTYFQNEAQLDKSGLPSDRFFAERPEGSVSTLKIQRTQQEDSAVYLCASSLARGDRVYFGPGTRLTVT.

This sequence joins TRBV19 and TRBJ2-3; D gene uncertain. Between the trimmed V and J ends, which lost 3 bases and 5 bases, there was a span of 15 bases. The CDR3 consists of 15 residues. From germline, CDR1 is LNHDA and CDR2 SQIVND (reference sequence). The CDR3 DNA is TGTGCCAGTAGTATGGGGTTGACCCGAGGAGATACGCAGTATTTT. Its translation: CASSMGLTRGDTQYF.

This clonotype was seen only once. The chain couples TRBV4-1 to TRBJ2-7; D is possibly TRBD2 (5 bases). CDR1 and CDR2 (germline): MGHRA, YSYEKL. The CDR3 is 15 amino acids. With 2 bases removed from V and 0 bases from J, the gap between germline ends came to 11 bases. The DNA of the CDR3 is TGCGCCAGCAGCCAAATCCCTAGCAGCTCCTACGAGCAGTACTTC. This gives the protein CASSQIPSSSYEQYF.

This clonotype has just one count. The J gene is TRBJ2-5, the V gene TRBV27, with 8 positions matching TRBD1. The V segment lost 2 bases and the J segment 5 bases; nucleotides outside the gene matches: 10. Germline V gene sequence: CDR1 MNHEY, CDR2 SMNVEV (reference sequence). CDR3 length: 16 amino acids. CDR3 DNA: TGTGCCAGCAGTTTAAATGCGGACAGGGTTTCGGAGACCCAGTACTTC. The encoded protein is CASSLNADRVSETQYF.

The chain has TRBV5-4 and TRBJ2-2, with D maybe TRBD1 (5 bases). CDR1 and CDR2 from the germline V gene are SGHNT and YYREEE (reference sequence). The CDR3 sequence is 13 residues long. With 0 bases removed from V and 7 bases from J, the gap between germline ends came to 7 bases. In DNA form, the CDR3 reads TGTGCCAGCAGCTTGGCAGGGCGCGGGGAGCTGTTTTTT. Translation: CASSLAGRGELFF.

The chain combines TRBV9 with TRBJ2-5; a possible D gene is TRBD2 (5 bases). V lost 4 bases to trimming and J lost 2 bases, with 12 bases between them. Germline V lookup: CDR1 SGDLS, CDR2 YYNGEE. The CDR3 runs to 14 residues. The CDR3 sequence: CASSPTTSQETQYF. CDR3 nucleotide sequence: TGTGCCAGCAGCCCTACTACTAGTCAAGAGACCCAGTACTTC.

This chain joins TRBV12-3 or TRBV12-4 and TRBJ1-1; the D gene is possibly TRBD1 (6 bases). The CDR3 totals 14 residues. V gave up 6 bases and J gave up 9 bases, with 20 bases separating them. CDR3 bases: TGTGCCAGCAGAGTTTTTATCTCCCGGGGGCAAGCTTTCTTT. It codes for CASRVFISRGQAFF.

This clonotype was picked up one time. The rearrangement uses TRBV18 and TRBJ1-3, with D unresolved. The germline V gene has CDR1 KGHSH and CDR2 LQKENI. With 0 bases removed from V and 2 bases from J, the gap between germline ends came to 11 bases. The CDR3 extends over 16 amino acids. CDR3 sequence reads: CASSPPVSLTGNTIYF. CDR3 bases: TGTGCCAGCTCACCACCGGTTTCCCTCACTGGAAACACCATATATTTT. The full variable domain, rest sourced from reference TRBV18 and TRBJ1-3, is NAGVMQNPRHLVRRRGQEARLRCSPMKGHSHVYWYRQLPEEGLKFMVYLQKENIIDESGMPKERFSAEFPKEGPSILRIQQVVRGDSAAYFCASSPPVSLTGNTIYFGEGSWLTVV.